This T cell receptor (beta chain) comes out of a study of CD8 T cells in ankylosing spondylitis. Study-level findings and limits: Reported data indicate significant enrichment of disease-linked clones within matched ankylosing spondylitis synovial fluid. Disease-linked clones proved CD8+ and comparatively uncommon in peripheral blood. Ankylosing spondylitis blood appeared to be characterized by a TCR beta motif of 7 to 9 highly homologous variants. Certain motif variants had earlier appeared in reactive arthritis synovial fluid and blood.

The V end lost 6 bases, the J end lost 6 bases, and 12 bases lay between the germline ends. CDR3 size: 12 residues. CDR1 and CDR2 from the germline V gene are SEHNR and FQNEAQ (reference sequence). Using quantitative 5'-RACE with molecular barcodes, the authors made TCR beta libraries. TCRdb redid the calling of the 5' RACE reads with MiXCR, one entry per CDR3 protein. The profile shows 700,000 to 850,000 distinct CDR3 sequences, 12% of them singletons. A note on this clonotype: Its antigen is as yet unknown.

Sequencing used blood, either unsorted or a sorted T cell fraction (not recorded which). This chain uses TRBV7-9 with TRBJ2-7, with TRBD1 as a possible D gene (6 bases). This TCR was sampled from a male donor with ankylosing spondylitis. This CDR3 is CASRKGRGEQYF. CDR3 coding DNA: TGTGCCAGCAGAAAGGGCAGGGGCGAGCAGTACTTC.